Below, 9 T cell receptor beta chains from the same sample are listed, as sequenced in a study of blood T cell repertoires in COVID-19. TCRdb's table, derived via immunoSEQ multiplex PCR, lists solely in-frame clones and lacks some. This sample has a few hundred thousand clones, with 89% found just once. The source material was peripheral blood. The source is a woman aged 25 to 39 with COVID-19, enrolled during active disease.

This rearrangement joins TRBV25-1 to TRBJ1-6; perhaps TRBD1 as D (5 bases). Trimming pared 4 bases from V and 7 bases from J, leaving 17 bases between. Germline V gene data show CDR1 as MGHDK and CDR2 as SYGVNS. The CDR3 loop spans 16 amino acids. Written as DNA, the CDR3 is TGTGCCAGCAGTGCTCCTCTCAGGGATTACAATTCACCCCTCCACTTT. Its translation is CASSAPLRDYNSPLHF.

The chain carries TRBV6-1 and TRBJ1-4; maybe TRBD1 (6 bases). Germline V lookup: CDR1 MNHNS, CDR2 SASEGT. CDR3 length: 14 residues. V was shortened by 8 bases and J by 3 bases, with 13 bases between the two germline ends. The CDR3 DNA reads TGTGCCAGCTCGGGGGGGCGTGCTAATGAAAAACTGTTTTTT. Residues: CASSGGRANEKLFF.

This chain connects TRBV24-1 to TRBJ2-1, with 8 bases matching TRBD1. The V and J ends lost 4 bases and 4 bases, in that order; junction bases with no gene match: 5. CDR1 is KGHDR, CDR2 SFDVKD, per germline. The CDR3 is made up of 15 amino acids. This chain's CDR3 is CATSEAGTGYNEQFF. The CDR3 coding sequence is TGTGCCACCAGTGAGGCCGGGACAGGATACAATGAGCAGTTCTTC.

This chain joins TRBV19 and TRBJ2-7, with 9 nucleotides matching TRBD1. Losses at the gene ends were 3 bases for V and 5 bases for J; bases not matched to a gene: 11. The CDR3 sequence is 16 residues long. Germline V gives CDR1 LNHDA, CDR2 SQIVND (reference sequence). CDR3: CASSINSGTGHNEQYF. The CDR3 DNA sequence: TGTGCCAGTAGTATCAACTCCGGGACAGGGCACAACGAGCAGTACTTC.

V and J are TRBV24-1 and TRBJ2-6; D is unclear. Germline CDR1 KGHDR, CDR2 SFDVKD. The CDR3 extends over 15 amino acids. Trimming pared 3 bases from V and 1 base from J, leaving 6 bases between. This CDR3 reads CATSDRRSGANVLTF. CDR3 nucleotides: TGTGCCACCAGTGATCGCAGATCTGGGGCCAACGTCCTGACTTTC.

The rearrangement uses TRBV28 and TRBJ2-3; possibly TRBD2 for D (7 bases). From germline, CDR1 is MDHEN and CDR2 SYDVKM. The ends were cut back, 2 bases at V and 2 bases at J, with 14 bases in the middle. CDR3 length equals 16 residues. CDR3 in DNA: TGTGCCAGCAGTTTAGCGGGGGCCAAACACACAGATACGCAGTATTTT. Its translation is CASSLAGAKHTDTQYF.

The chain carries TRBV2 and TRBJ2-7; perhaps TRBD1 as D (6 bases). The CDR3 contains 15 residues. The V gene lost 2 bases and the J gene lost 3 bases, with 14 bases spanning the gap. The V gene's germline CDR1 is SNHLY and CDR2 FYNNEI. The CDR3 DNA sequence: TGTGCCAGCAGTGAAATAGGACAGCCCTTCTACGAGCAGTACTTC. Translation gives CASSEIGQPFYEQYF.

The V and J genes are TRBV5-1 and TRBJ1-4; 8 positions agree with TRBD1. This CDR3 has 16 residues. Germline V gene lookup returns CDR1 SGHRS and CDR2 YFSETQ. The V and J ends lost 5 bases and 0 bases, in that order; junction bases with no gene match: 6. DNA of the CDR3: TGCGCCAGCAGGGCAGGGGGCGCATCAACTAATGAAAAACTGTTTTTT. It codes for CASRAGGASTNEKLFF.

The chain employs TRBV10-3 and TRBJ1-4; 10 bases match TRBD1. V lost 5 bases and J lost 6; bases outside the gene matches: 6. Germline V gene lookup returns CDR1 ENHRY and CDR2 SYGVKD. This CDR3 is 15 amino acids long. The CDR3 loop reads CAISKTTGGDEKLFF. The CDR3 region has the DNA TGTGCCATCAGTAAAACGACAGGGGGCGATGAAAAACTGTTTTTT.